Below are 13 T cell receptor beta chains sequenced from a single sample in a study of T and B cells in COVID-19 patients. TRB rearrangements were amplified by multiplex PCR with BIOMED2 TRB-A/B primers. TCRdb used MiXCR to reprocess the multiplex PCR reads, holding one entry per CDR3 protein. The sample lists about 14,000 distinct CDR3 sequences, more than 25% occurring once. Blood genomic DNA input for TRB amplification was about 250-500 ng. The specimen sequenced was blood. The receptors come from a human donor who had recovered from COVID-19.

A word on this clonotype: A much more abundant neighbour one base away suggests this may be a read error. The conserved phenylalanine or tryptophan normally closing the CDR3 is absent here, so this likely arose from a read error. The rearrangement links TRBV30 to TRBJ2-7, with a weak D call TRBD1 (6 bases). CDR3 length: 15 amino acids. Germline CDR1 is GTSNPN and CDR2 is SVGIG (reference sequence). V gave up 2 bases and J gave up 0 bases, with 14 bases separating them. This CDR3 is CAWSQGYTSSYEQYS. The CDR3 DNA reads TGTGCCTGGAGTCAGGGGTACACCAGCTCCTACGAGCAGTACTCC.

This clonotype appeared many times. The rearrangement uses TRBV5-5 and TRBJ2-7, with D maybe TRBD2 (7 bases). Germline V gene lookup returns CDR1 SGHKS and CDR2 YYEKEE (reference sequence). Trimming removed 4 bases from V and 2 bases from J, with 13 bases in between. The CDR3 sequence is 14 residues long. The CDR3 DNA is TGTGCCAGCAGCGGCCCGGGGGGCACCTACGAGCAGTACTTC. As protein: CASSGPGGTYEQYF. The entire variable domain, with the rest obtained from reference TRBV5-5 and TRBJ2-7, is as follows: DAGVTQSPTHLIKTRGQQVTLRCSPISGHKSVSWYQQVLGQGPQFIFQYYEKEERGRGNFPDRFSARQFPNYSSELNVNALLLGDSALYLCASSGPGGTYEQYFGPGTRLTVT.

The gene calls are TRBV20-1 and TRBJ1-1; the D gene is possibly TRBD1 (6 bases). Germline values: CDR1 DFQATT, CDR2 SNEGSKA (reference sequence). CDR3 size: 13 residues. V was trimmed by 5 bases and J by 1 base, leaving 11 bases between them. CDR3 in DNA: TGCAGTGCTGACACACAGGGGAACACTGAAGCTTTCTTT. It encodes CSADTQGNTEAFF.

At least ten counts were recorded for this clonotype. This CDR3 is CASSSSGGASNEQFF. Written as DNA, the CDR3 is TGTGCCAGCAGTTCTAGCGGGGGGGCCTCGAATGAGCAGTTCTTC. V and J are TRBV6-5 and TRBJ2-1; 12 positions match TRBD2. Germline V gives CDR1 MNHEY, CDR2 SVGAGI. V shed 4 bases and J 7 bases; nucleotides not matched to a gene: 5. The CDR3 totals 15 residues.

This clonotype is judged medium-sized. The V gene is TRBV15, the J gene TRBJ2-5, with unresolved D. Looked up from germline, CDR1 is LNHNV and CDR2 is YYDKDF (reference sequence). V lost 1 base, J lost 0 bases, and 6 bases lay in between. The CDR3 extends over 14 amino acids. The CDR3 is CATSRVSYQETQYF. CDR3 sequence (DNA): TGTGCCACCAGCAGAGTTAGCTACCAAGAGACCCAGTACTTC.

This clonotype was recorded many times. The CDR3 region has the DNA TGCAGCGTTGTTTTCGACTCTGGAAACACCATATATTTT. Translating gives CSVVFDSGNTIYF. V usage is TRBV29-1 and J usage is TRBJ1-3; no clear D gene. V shed 4 bases and J shed 0 bases, with 7 bases lying between them. Germline V CDR1 and CDR2: SQVTM, ANQGSEA. The CDR3 has 13 residues. Using reference TRBV29-1 and TRBJ1-3 for the parts outside the CDR3, the full variable domain is SAVISQKPSRDICQRGTSLTIQCQVDSQVTMMFWYRQQPGQSLTLIATANQGSEATYESGFVIDKFPISRPNLTFSTLTVSNMSPEDSSIYLCSVVFDSGNTIYFGEGSWLTVV.

In its sample, this clonotype is medium-sized (0.01 to 0.1%). The chain uses TRBV30 and TRBJ1-4; D might be TRBD1 (6 bases). Trimming cost V 3 bases and J 11 bases, with 13 bases left between them. Germline V CDR1 and CDR2: GTSNPN, SVGIG (reference sequence). This CDR3 contains 12 residues. This chain's CDR3 is CAWSQGQAKLFF. The DNA for the CDR3 is TGTGCCTGGAGCCAGGGGCAAGCGAAACTGTTTTTT.

This clonotype is medium-sized. The V gene is TRBV6-5, the J gene TRBJ2-5; possibly TRBD1 or TRBD2 for D (6 bases each). CDR3 length equals 12 residues. V dropped 6 bases and J dropped 5 bases, with 10 bases sitting between them. The V gene's germline CDR1 is MNHEY and CDR2 SVGAGI. The CDR3, as DNA: TGTGCCAGCAGCTACGGGGGCGAGACCCAGTACTTC. This codes for CASSYGGETQYF.

This clonotype is labeled medium-sized. CDR3 sequence (DNA): TGTGCCAGTAGTAAGGGGATGAACACTGAAGCTTTCTTT. Encoded protein: CASSKGMNTEAFF. The V call is TRBV19, the J call TRBJ1-1, with D perhaps TRBD1 (5 bases). V dropped 4 bases and J dropped 0 bases, with 6 bases sitting between them. CDR1 LNHDA and CDR2 SQIVND come from the germline V gene (reference sequence). The CDR3 extends over 13 amino acids.

This clonotype has a handful of counts. The chain links TRBV7-6 to TRBJ2-7, with 9 bases matching TRBD1. V lost 5 bases and J lost 0; bases outside the gene matches: 11. Germline V gene lookup returns CDR1 SGHVS and CDR2 FNYEAQ. CDR3 length: 17 residues. CDR3 coding DNA: TGTGCCAGCAGCATGAGCTCCGGGACAGGGAGCTCCTACGAGCAGTACTTC. Translation: CASSMSSGTGSSYEQYF.

This clonotype was counted between two and nine times. The chain uses TRBV27 and TRBJ1-2; D may be TRBD1 (5 bases). Germline CDR1 is MNHEY and CDR2 is SMNVEV (reference sequence). V was shortened by 2 bases and J by 3 bases, with 13 bases between the two germline ends. The CDR3 is 15 residues long. The CDR3 here is CASSLRRGLDYGYTF. The DNA for the CDR3 is TGTGCCAGCAGTTTAAGGCGGGGCCTGGACTATGGCTACACCTTC.

This clonotype was counted ten times or more. This chain uses TRBV27 with TRBJ2-7, with D unresolved. Germline loops: CDR1 MNHEY, CDR2 SMNVEV (reference sequence). Between the trimmed V and J ends, which lost 2 bases and 4 bases, there was a span of 21 bases. There are 17 residues in the CDR3. The CDR3, as DNA: TGTGCCAGCAGTTTAGTTGGTTCGGTCGGACCCATGTACGAGCAGTACTTC. Protein sequence: CASSLVGSVGPMYEQYF.

This clonotype was counted only a few times. This chain links TRBV4-3 with TRBJ1-6, with TRBD1 as a possible D gene (6 bases). V lost 3 bases and J lost 6, with 12 bases in between. Germline CDR1 LGHNA, CDR2 YSLEER. CDR3 size: 15 residues. The CDR3, as DNA: TGCGCCAGCAGCCAGAGGGGGGGGGTTAATTCACCCCTCCACTTT. As protein: CASSQRGGVNSPLHF.